A single sample gave rise to the 18 T cell receptor beta chains below, sequenced in a study of T-cell reconstitution after alpha-beta-depleted transplantation in children. Using unique molecular identifiers, the investigators prepared the TCRbeta library. TCRdb redid the calling of the PCR reads with MiXCR, one entry per CDR3 protein. The sample lists about 210,000 distinct CDR3 sequences, approximately 17% occurring once. The starting material was PBMCs, mostly from graft donor cells, obtained 360 days after TCRalphabeta/CD19-depleted stem cell transplant. Receptors originate from a male patient under 10 years old who had a stem cell transplant for acute lymphoblastic leukemia, so the T cells may come from the graft donor.

V usage is TRBV10-2 and J usage is TRBJ2-1; no firm D call. The CDR3 extends over 12 amino acids. Germline CDR1 reads WSHSY; CDR2 reads SAAADI. V lost 4 bases to trimming and J lost 7 bases, with 8 bases between them. The CDR3 is CASSVINNEQFF. The CDR3 coding sequence is TGCGCCAGCAGTGTGATCAATAATGAGCAGTTCTTC.

This clonotype was recorded many times. The CDR3 loop reads CASSPSLSQETQYF. Written as DNA, the CDR3 is TGTGCCAGCAGCCCTAGTTTGTCCCAAGAGACCCAGTACTTC. The chain couples TRBV7-8 to TRBJ2-5; no clear D. CDR1 and CDR2 from the germline V gene are SGHVS and FQNEAQ. V gave up 5 bases and J gave up 1 base, with 11 bases separating them. This CDR3 has 14 amino acids.

The chain is built from TRBV18 and TRBJ2-1, with D possibly TRBD2 on 5 matching bases. V dropped 3 bases and J dropped 9 bases, with 15 bases sitting between them. This CDR3 has 14 amino acids. Germline V gene data show CDR1 as KGHSH and CDR2 as LQKENI. In nucleotides, the CDR3 is TGTGCCAGCTCACCTATGGACCCGGCGGGTGAGCAGTTCTTC. Its protein product is CASSPMDPAGEQFF.

The gene calls are TRBV20-1 and TRBJ2-3; the D is unclear. This CDR3 has 15 residues. V lost 0 bases, J lost 0 bases, and 10 bases lay in between. Germline assignment: CDR1 DFQATT and CDR2 SNEGSKA (reference sequence). CDR3 nucleotides: TGCAGTGCTAGAGAGAGTCTAACTAGCACAGATACGCAGTATTTT. This translates into CSARESLTSTDTQYF.

There are a few counts of this clonotype. The V call is TRBV20-1, the J call TRBJ2-3, with a weak D call TRBD2 (6 bases). CDR3 length: 14 residues. The germline V gene encodes CDR1 DFQATT and CDR2 SNEGSKA (reference sequence). V lost 0 bases and J 6 bases, leaving 13 bases between the germline ends. CDR3 sequence: CSARDGLGGDTQYF. Here the CDR3 DNA reads TGCAGTGCTAGAGATGGGCTAGGAGGGGATACGCAGTATTTT.

The V and J genes are TRBV7-9 and TRBJ2-1; TRBD2 matches at 9 bases. The trim removed 5 bases at V and 2 bases at J, leaving 4 bases unmatched. CDR3 length: 15 residues. Germline V gives CDR1 SEHNR, CDR2 FQNEAQ (reference sequence). The CDR3 bases are TGTGCCAGCAGCGAGACTAGCGGAACCTACAATGAGCAGTTCTTC. Translation: CASSETSGTYNEQFF.

This clonotype was seen a few times. The chain recombines TRBV12-3 or TRBV12-4 with TRBJ2-3; TRBD2 might be the D (5 bases). CDR3 length: 16 amino acids. The V and J ends lost 6 bases and 5 bases respectively, with 21 bases between them. CDR3 loop: CASRPGTPRRVDTQYF. DNA for the CDR3: TGTGCCAGCAGACCCGGAACTCCAAGGCGGGTAGATACGCAGTATTTT.

The sample holds many counts of this clonotype. The rearrangement uses TRBV3-1 and TRBJ2-2, with D hard to call. Per germline, CDR1 LGHDT and CDR2 YNNKEL (reference sequence). The CDR3 contains 14 residues. The V end was cut by 4 bases, the J end by 6 bases, with 12 bases between. CDR3 in amino acids: CASSPSSVPGELFF. The CDR3 DNA sequence: TGTGCCAGCAGCCCTTCGAGTGTTCCCGGGGAGCTGTTTTTT.

This clonotype appeared many times. The rearrangement joins TRBV7-8 to TRBJ1-4; D remains ambiguous. The CDR3 is 15 amino acids. V was trimmed by 5 bases and J by 0 bases, leaving 10 bases between them. Germline-derived CDR1 and CDR2 are SGHVS and FQNEAQ. The CDR3 DNA follows: TGTGCCAGCAGCCGAAACACAGCAACTAATGAAAAACTGTTTTTT. Protein sequence: CASSRNTATNEKLFF.

The chain uses TRBV29-1 and TRBJ1-2, with 7 bases matching TRBD1. The germline CDR1 and CDR2 sequences are SQVTM and ANQGSEA. The CDR3 covers 12 residues. V lost 6 bases to trimming and J lost 1 base; unmatched junction nucleotides: 2. The CDR3 nucleotides are TGCAGCGTCTCAGGGGGTAACTATGGCTACACCTTC. It translates to CSVSGGNYGYTF.

This clonotype has at least ten counts. The CDR3 DNA follows: TGCGCCAGCAGCTTGGGTGGGGAAGCTGGAAACACCATATATTTT. It specifies CASSLGGEAGNTIYF. The chain recombines TRBV5-1 with TRBJ1-3; D gene unclear. V gave up 0 bases and J gave up 2 bases, with 9 bases separating them. Germline values: CDR1 SGHRS, CDR2 YFSETQ. The CDR3 has 15 amino acids.

This clonotype has more than one count but fewer than ten. This chain uses TRBV27 with TRBJ2-3; 7 nucleotides align to TRBD1. CDR1 MNHEY and CDR2 SMNVEV come from the germline V gene (reference sequence). J was trimmed by 1 base and V by 5 bases; bases with no gene match: 12. This CDR3 contains 17 residues. CDR3 region: CASSIRSHRGGTDTQYF. The CDR3 coding sequence is TGTGCCAGCAGTATCCGCTCACACAGGGGTGGCACAGATACGCAGTATTTT.

This clonotype was detected a few times. The CDR3 reads CASSLVSKTEAFF. Here the CDR3 DNA reads TGTGCCAGCAGCTTAGTTTCCAAGACTGAAGCTTTCTTT. The chain employs TRBV7-2 and TRBJ1-1; D unclear. Trimming cost V 1 base and J 5 bases, with 8 bases left between them. Germline V lookup: CDR1 SGHTA, CDR2 FQGNSA. This CDR3 contains 13 residues.

The V call is TRBV12-3 or TRBV12-4, the J call TRBJ2-1, with 8 bases lining up with TRBD2. J was trimmed by 4 bases and V by 6 bases; bases with no gene match: 8. The CDR3 spans 15 residues. This CDR3 reads CASSLTSALYNEQFF. CDR3 sequence (DNA): TGTGCCAGCAGCCTGACTAGCGCCCTTTACAATGAGCAGTTCTTC.

The chain is built from TRBV6-1 and TRBJ1-5; D gene uncertain. Germline CDR1 and CDR2: MNHNS and SASEGT. V dropped 8 bases and J dropped 2 bases, with 22 bases sitting between them. The CDR3 loop spans 17 amino acids. The CDR3 DNA reads as TGTGCCAGCCGCCCAACGCGGTTTGCGGTTCGCAATCAGCCCCAGCATTTT. Its translation is CASRPTRFAVRNQPQHF.

This clonotype was seen a handful of times. This chain connects TRBV29-1 to TRBJ2-1; a possible D gene is TRBD2 (5 bases). Germline loops: CDR1 SQVTM, CDR2 ANQGSEA. V lost 1 base and J 4 bases, leaving 8 bases between the germline ends. The length of the CDR3 is 13 residues. CDR3 sequence (DNA): TGCAGCGTTGAAGCACAGCGGTACAATGAGCAGTTCTTC. It translates to CSVEAQRYNEQFF.

V gene TRBV24-1 combines with J gene TRBJ2-2; TRBD1 matches at 7 bases. The germline V gene has CDR1 KGHDR and CDR2 SFDVKD. The CDR3 is made up of 15 amino acids. The V segment lost 1 base and the J segment 5 bases; nucleotides outside the gene matches: 3. DNA of the CDR3: TGTGCCACCAGTGATTTAAGGGGGCGAACCGGGGAGCTGTTTTTT. It specifies CATSDLRGRTGELFF.

This clonotype turned up a few times. V and J are TRBV11-2 and TRBJ2-1; D is unclear. Trimming took 4 bases from V and 10 from J, leaving 23 bases between them. CDR1 SGHAT and CDR2 FQNNGV come from the germline V gene. This CDR3 is built from 16 residues. CDR3 region: CASSSLQLGPFKEQFF. The CDR3 region has the DNA TGTGCCAGCAGCTCCTTGCAACTGGGCCCATTTAAGGAGCAGTTCTTC.